This T cell receptor beta chain emerged from a study of blood T cell repertoires in COVID-19. Across the study: T cells, B-cell-depleted T cells, or PBMCs supplied cDNA or gDNA.

Sequencing was performed with immunoSEQ multiplex PCR; in TCRdb, only in-frame clones are kept and a portion is missing. Among some 180,000 clones listed, 85% were seen once. CDR3 length: 16 amino acids. Trimming cost V 7 bases and J 2 bases, with 22 bases left between them. Germline CDR1 reads SGHDT; CDR2 reads YYEEEE. The sequencing sample was made of PBMCs or T cells enriched from blood (not recorded which). The chain has TRBV5-6 and TRBJ2-7; D is uncertain. The source of this sequence is a man in his forties who had recovered from COVID-19. CDR3 DNA: TGTGCCAGCTGTGCTAGGATCGGAAGATTAGCCTACGAGCAGTACTTC. Translating it yields CASCARIGRLAYEQYF.